The 27 T cell receptor beta chains in this list originate from one sample, sequenced in a study of T-cell memory formation after mild COVID-19. TCRdb analysed the 5' RACE reads with MiXCR anew, one entry per CDR3 protein. Here the sample spans roughly 300,000 distinct CDR3 sequences, 15% to 20% being singletons. Sequencing was done on a sample of PBMCs or a T cell subset sorted from them (not recorded which). These receptors all come from a man between 18 and 35 years old who had mild COVID-19 (a few samples of this study predate the infection). Cell type and time point are not known.

In its sample, this clonotype was seen a few times. The genes are TRBV9 and TRBJ2-5, with 11 positions matching TRBD2. This CDR3 contains 16 residues. Trimming removed 3 bases from V and 2 bases from J; junction bases left unmatched: 6. Germline lookup yields CDR1 SGDLS and CDR2 YYNGEE. CDR3 amino acids: CASSETTSGTQETQYF. The CDR3 DNA reads as TGTGCCAGCAGCGAGACGACTAGCGGGACGCAAGAGACCCAGTACTTC.

This clonotype was recorded a few times. The chain employs TRBV5-1 and TRBJ2-3; D is uncertain. V lost 7 bases, J lost 4 bases, and 13 bases lay in between. The length of the CDR3 is 13 residues. The germline V gene encodes CDR1 SGHRS and CDR2 YFSETQ. The CDR3 DNA reads as TGCGCCAGCGGGTCGTCGAGCGCAGATACGCAGTATTTT. It yields the protein CASGSSSADTQYF.

This clonotype was found a few times. The chain combines TRBV5-1 with TRBJ2-1; perhaps TRBD2 as D (6 bases). The V gene's germline CDR1 is SGHRS and CDR2 YFSETQ. V dropped 4 bases and J dropped 0 bases, with 14 bases sitting between them. The CDR3 contains 16 residues. CDR3 DNA: TGCGCCAGCAGCCCCGGAGGAGGGCTCTCCTACAATGAGCAGTTCTTC. Translated: CASSPGGGLSYNEQFF.

This clonotype was seen a few times. This rearrangement joins TRBV9 to TRBJ2-5, with D tentatively TRBD1 (5 bases). This CDR3 has 15 residues. Germline CDR1 reads SGDLS; CDR2 reads YYNGEE. V lost 1 base and J 5 bases, leaving 15 bases between the germline ends. The CDR3 spells CASSVSVAGLETQYF. DNA of the CDR3: TGTGCCAGCAGCGTAAGCGTGGCAGGGCTGGAGACCCAGTACTTC.

This clonotype was counted ten times or more. V is TRBV12-3 or TRBV12-4 and J is TRBJ1-1; D is unclear. V lost 3 bases to trimming and J lost 4 bases, with 9 bases between them. The length of the CDR3 is 13 residues. The CDR3 region has the DNA TGTGCCAGCAGTTTTTCTTGGGGCACTGAAGCTTTCTTT. It specifies CASSFSWGTEAFF.

Ten or more counts support this clonotype. The chain couples TRBV15 to TRBJ1-2; no clear D. V lost 0 bases and J lost 8, with 13 bases in between. CDR1 is LNHNV, CDR2 YYDKDF, per germline (reference sequence). The length of the CDR3 is 14 residues. The CDR3 coding sequence is TGTGCCACCAGCAGAGACAGGCAAGGCTACGGCTACACCTTC. It codes for CATSRDRQGYGYTF. Using reference TRBV15 and TRBJ1-2 for the parts outside the CDR3, the full variable domain is DAMVIQNPRYQVTQFGKPVTLSCSQTLNHNVMYWYQQKSSQAPKLLFHYYDKDFNNEADTPDNFQSRRPNTSFCFLDIRSPGLGDTAMYLCATSRDRQGYGYTFGSGTRLTVV.

This chain connects TRBV14 to TRBJ2-2; D may be TRBD1 (6 bases). Germline lookup yields CDR1 SGHDN and CDR2 FVKESK. Trimming removed 4 bases from V and 1 base from J, with 22 bases in between. The CDR3 extends over 19 amino acids. This chain's CDR3 is CASSRRLGHHMRNTGELFF. The CDR3 DNA sequence: TGTGCCAGCAGCCGGAGATTGGGACACCACATGAGGAACACCGGGGAGCTGTTTTTT.

V and J are TRBV29-1 and TRBJ2-5, with TRBD1 identical over 7 bases. Germline V gene data show CDR1 as SQVTM and CDR2 as ANQGSEA. This CDR3 has 16 residues. After removal of 7 bases from V and 5 bases from J, the junction contained 19 bases not matched to a gene. Written as DNA, the CDR3 is TGCAGCGGTTTAGCCCCGAGACAGGGTGTTTCGGAGACCCAGTACTTC. Residues: CSGLAPRQGVSETQYF.

The chain employs TRBV2 and TRBJ2-1; 9 positions agree with TRBD1. With V trimmed by 6 bases and J by 9 bases, 12 bases remained unmatched. The germline gives CDR1 SNHLY, CDR2 FYNNEI. The CDR3 has 15 amino acids. CDR3 sequence: CASRTGTGLAAEQFF. In DNA form, the CDR3 reads TGTGCCAGCAGAACCGGGACAGGGTTGGCCGCTGAGCAGTTCTTC.

This clonotype was counted between two and nine times. The V and J genes are TRBV6-2 or TRBV6-3 and TRBJ2-5; 10 bases agree with TRBD2. Trimming cost V 6 bases and J 1 base; bases outside gene matches: 11. This CDR3 spans 17 amino acids. The germline CDR1 and CDR2 sequences are MNHEY and SVGEGT. Here the CDR3 reads CASSYGKTSGFQETQYF. DNA for the CDR3: TGTGCCAGCAGCTATGGGAAGACTAGCGGGTTCCAAGAGACCCAGTACTTC.

In its sample, this clonotype was seen a few times. The chain is built from TRBV5-1 and TRBJ2-7; D call uncertain. Germline V gives CDR1 SGHRS, CDR2 YFSETQ. The ends were cut back, 0 bases at V and 5 bases at J, with 9 bases in the middle. The CDR3 length is 13 residues. Here the CDR3 DNA reads TGCGCCAGCAGCTTGGGGCCCAGTAACGAGCAGTACTTC. It is translated as CASSLGPSNEQYF.

The V gene is TRBV7-9, the J gene TRBJ2-2, with TRBD1 matching over 9 bases. V lost 8 bases to trimming and J lost 1 base; unmatched junction nucleotides: 5. The CDR3 runs 15 residues. Germline V CDR1 and CDR2: SEHNR, FQNEAQ (reference sequence). In DNA, the CDR3 is TGTGCCAGCCGCTGGGACAGGGTGAACACCGGGGAGCTGTTTTTT. Encoded protein: CASRWDRVNTGELFF.

The gene calls are TRBV6-5 and TRBJ1-2, with unresolved D. CDR3 length: 13 residues. Germline CDR1 reads MNHEY; CDR2 reads SVGAGI. V was clipped by 6 bases and J by 3 bases, with 11 bases between them. The CDR3 DNA is TGTGCCAGCAGACCATATCAGGACTATGGCTACACCTTC. Its protein is CASRPYQDYGYTF.

The chain uses TRBV7-9 and TRBJ1-3; 7 bases agree with TRBD1. Germline CDR1 SEHNR, CDR2 FQNEAQ (reference sequence). There are 16 residues in the CDR3. Trimming removed 4 bases from V and 0 bases from J; junction bases left unmatched: 6. CDR3 amino acids: CASSSQGTASGNTIYF. CDR3 nucleotides: TGTGCCAGCAGCTCACAAGGGACAGCCTCTGGAAACACCATATATTTT. Complete variable domain (other parts from reference TRBV7-9 and TRBJ1-3): DTGVSQNPRHKITKRGQNVTFRCDPISEHNRLYWYRQTLGQGPEFLTYFQNEAQLEKSRLLSDRFSAERPKGSFSTLEIQRTEQGDSAMYLCASSSQGTASGNTIYFGEGSWLTVV.

This clonotype was recorded a few times. The chain links TRBV5-1 to TRBJ2-6, with a tentative D call TRBD1 (6 bases). CDR1 is SGHRS, CDR2 YFSETQ, per germline. V was cut by 4 bases and J by 1 base, with 21 bases left in between. The CDR3 is 19 amino acids. CDR3 nucleotide sequence: TGCGCCAGCAGCCCAACATTGACCGGGACATCATCTGGGGCCAACGTCCTGACTTTC. Translation: CASSPTLTGTSSGANVLTF.

This clonotype was counted between two and nine times. This chain links TRBV5-1 with TRBJ2-3, with 7 bases matching TRBD1. V was pared by 7 bases and J by 4 bases, with 12 bases of the junction left unmatched. This CDR3 contains 15 residues. Looked up from germline, CDR1 is SGHRS and CDR2 is YFSETQ. The CDR3 spells CASQPRSGGPDTQYF. CDR3 bases: TGCGCCAGCCAGCCACGGTCAGGGGGTCCAGATACGCAGTATTTT.

This clonotype was detected many times. The chain has TRBV4-1 and TRBJ2-1; TRBD1 agrees at 9 bases. The CDR3 sequence is 16 residues long. In germline, CDR1 is MGHRA, CDR2 YSYEKL. The V segment lost 4 bases and the J segment 7 bases; nucleotides outside the gene matches: 11. The CDR3, as DNA: TGCGCCAGCAGCCGACTAGGGACAGGGATTGGGAATGAGCAGTTCTTC. Residues: CASSRLGTGIGNEQFF.

This chain's CDR3 is CASIGGRADDTEAFF. The CDR3 nucleotides read TGTGCCAGTATTGGGGGGCGAGCGGATGACACTGAAGCTTTCTTT. J is TRBJ1-1 and V is TRBV19, with D perhaps TRBD1 (6 bases). Trimming shortened V by 7 bases and J by 3 bases, and 18 bases separated the two germline ends. CDR3 length equals 15 residues. Germline V gives CDR1 LNHDA, CDR2 SQIVND (reference sequence).

The J gene is TRBJ1-2, the V gene TRBV6-6; maybe TRBD1 (6 bases). V was shortened by 6 bases and J by 4 bases, with 12 bases between the two germline ends. Germline loops: CDR1 MNHNY, CDR2 SVGAGI (reference sequence). This CDR3 has 13 residues. The CDR3 region has the DNA TGTGCCAGCAGCGGAGACAGGTTCTATGGCTACACCTTC. This gives the protein CASSGDRFYGYTF.

The chain carries TRBV4-1 and TRBJ1-4, with 7 positions matching TRBD1. The junction had 7 bases not matched to a gene; V was cut back by 4 bases and J by 5 bases. The germline CDR1 and CDR2 sequences are MGHRA and YSYEKL. This CDR3 is built from 15 residues. The CDR3 region is CASSRTTGMNEKLFF. CDR3 DNA sequence: TGCGCCAGCAGCCGGACGACAGGGATGAATGAAAAACTGTTTTTT.

At least ten counts were recorded for this clonotype. The genes are TRBV4-3 and TRBJ2-2; 10 nucleotides line up with TRBD1. The V gene end was trimmed by 4 bases and the J gene end by 5 bases; junction bases not matched to a gene: 7. This CDR3 is built from 16 residues. The germline CDR1 and CDR2 sequences are LGHNA and YSLEER. The CDR3 region has the DNA TGCGCCAGCAGCCCCGAGGACAGGGGGTTGACCGGGGAGCTGTTTTTT. This sequence encodes CASSPEDRGLTGELFF.

This clonotype has only a few counts. The CDR3 bases are TGTGCCAGCAGCCAAGCCACCGCTAGCGGGGGGTTGGAGACCCAGTACTTC. Its translation is CASSQATASGGLETQYF. The J gene is TRBJ2-5, the V gene TRBV3-1; 11 bases fit TRBD2. This CDR3 contains 17 residues. The ends lost 1 base at V and 5 bases at J; junction bases unmatched: 9. CDR1 and CDR2 (germline): LGHDT, YNNKEL (reference sequence).

The chain combines TRBV9 with TRBJ2-1, with D perhaps given as TRBD1 or TRBD2 (5 bases each). V lost 2 bases, J lost 6 bases, and 12 bases lay in between. Per germline, CDR1 SGDLS and CDR2 YYNGEE. CDR3 length: 14 amino acids. The CDR3 spells CASSVKGLANEQFF. In DNA form, the CDR3 reads TGTGCCAGCAGCGTCAAGGGGCTAGCCAATGAGCAGTTCTTC. Full variable domain (remainder filled in from reference TRBV9 and TRBJ2-1): DSGVTQTPKHLITATGQRVTLRCSPRSGDLSVYWYQQSLDQGLQFLIQYYNGEERAKGNILERFSAQQFPDLHSELNLSSLELGDSALYFCASSVKGLANEQFFGPGTRLTVL.

This clonotype appeared a few times. The rearrangement uses TRBV5-1 and TRBJ2-1, with 7 bases aligning to TRBD2. Germline CDR1 reads SGHRS; CDR2 reads YFSETQ. CDR3 size: 15 residues. V gave up 4 bases and J gave up 10 bases; unmatched junction bases: 14. This chain's CDR3 is CASSPLLAGLREQFF. CDR3 coding DNA: TGCGCCAGCAGCCCCTTATTAGCGGGTTTGAGGGAGCAGTTCTTC.

This clonotype was detected only a few times. The J gene is TRBJ2-7, the V gene TRBV12-3 or TRBV12-4; tentative D call: TRBD2 (6 bases). The V end was cut by 6 bases, the J end by 2 bases, with 14 bases between. The CDR3 is made up of 14 amino acids. The CDR3 DNA reads as TGTGCCAGCAGCCTCCGGGGGTTTGCCTACGAGCAGTACTTC. Translating gives CASSLRGFAYEQYF.

CDR3 DNA: TGTGCCAGCAGTTCCCCGGGACAGGGGATGCGGACCCAGTACTTC. Its protein is CASSSPGQGMRTQYF. This chain joins TRBV28 and TRBJ2-5, with 10 bases fitting TRBD1. This CDR3 is built from 15 residues. V lost 4 bases, J lost 7 bases, and 9 bases stayed unmatched. CDR1 MDHEN and CDR2 SYDVKM come from the germline V gene.

This chain links TRBV6-5 with TRBJ2-7; D is unresolved. The ends were cut back, 2 bases at V and 6 bases at J, with 11 bases in the middle. Per the germline V gene, CDR1 is MNHEY and CDR2 is SVGAGI. The CDR3 covers 13 residues. The CDR3 nucleotides are TGTGCCAGCAGTTACCGGGCAGCCGGCGAGCAGTACTTC. Its translation is CASSYRAAGEQYF.